This TCR beta chain derives from a study of blood T cells in healthy people across ages. Peripheral blood from each donor was collected in a volume of 9.5 to 10 milliliters. Samples each had at least 5.5 micrograms of total RNA extracted. This clonotype was observed a few times. Its cognate antigen is unknown. Study conclusions and caveats: Across the age range, TCR beta diversity per million T cells fell in a roughly linear way.

PCR was performed a second time for about 7 to 12 cycles using a sample-barcoded 5' primer and a J-beta primer mix. TCRdb ran MiXCR on the 5' RACE reads and lists one entry per CDR3 protein. The sample holds some 1.5 million distinct CDR3 sequences, roughly 28% seen once. CDR1 is SEHNR and CDR2 is FQNEAQ in the germline V gene (reference sequence). The CDR3 has 13 residues. Deletions cut 5 bases from V and 3 bases from J, with 10 bases between. The TCR originated in a woman aged 30 to 39 in good health. What was sequenced was blood. V gene TRBV7-9 combines with J gene TRBJ1-2, with D unclear. The CDR3 DNA reads as TGTGCCAGCAGCCCAAGCTCCGACTATGGCTACACCTTC. Encoded protein: CASSPSSDYGYTF.